The next 9 T cell receptor beta chains were all read from a single sample in a study of T cells in Graves' hyperthyroidism and ophthalmopathy. RNA transcripts yielded amplified TCR beta CDR3 regions. HTBI primers were used for first-round RT-PCR of the TCR CDR3. TCRdb re-derived calls from the multiplex PCR reads in MiXCR, one entry per CDR3 protein. Among about 480,000 distinct CDR3 sequences listed, 14% were seen once. The sequencing input was blood. These receptors originate from a woman aged 18-29 years with Graves' hyperthyroidism.

This clonotype showed up just a few times. This chain joins TRBV19 and TRBJ1-1; 9 positions agree with TRBD1. J gave up 12 bases and V 4 bases, and 9 bases lay outside the gene matches. The germline CDR1 and CDR2 sequences are LNHDA and SQIVND (reference sequence). The CDR3 length is 13 residues. This chain's CDR3 is CASSREGQGISFF. The CDR3 DNA follows: TGTGCCAGTAGTAGGGAAGGACAGGGGATTTCTTTCTTT.

Ten or more counts support this clonotype. The rearrangement joins TRBV6-2 or TRBV6-3 to TRBJ2-1; TRBD2 agrees at 7 bases. Germline V CDR1 and CDR2: MNHEY, SVGEGT. V was clipped by 3 bases and J by 0 bases; unmatched bases: 5. The CDR3 is made up of 16 amino acids. The CDR3 DNA sequence: TGTGCCAGCAGTTATTCCGGGGGGAGCTCCTACAATGAGCAGTTCTTC. Protein sequence: CASSYSGGSSYNEQFF.

This sequence joins TRBV4-1 and TRBJ2-1, with 7 bases aligning to TRBD1. Germline lookup yields CDR1 MGHRA and CDR2 YSYEKL. This CDR3 is built from 16 residues. The V segment lost 0 bases and the J segment 2 bases; nucleotides outside the gene matches: 4. The CDR3 is CASSQDATGTYNEQFF. DNA for the CDR3: TGCGCCAGCAGCCAAGATGCGACAGGGACCTACAATGAGCAGTTCTTC.

This clonotype occurred many times. The chain employs TRBV7-9 and TRBJ2-7, with 14 bases lining up with TRBD2. The CDR3 has 15 residues. Germline CDR1 SEHNR, CDR2 FQNEAQ (reference sequence). J lost 7 bases, V lost 5 bases, and 7 bases had no gene match. DNA for the CDR3: TGTGCCAGCAGCCCGGGACTAGCGGGGGATCGGGAGCAGTACTTC. It specifies CASSPGLAGDREQYF.

This clonotype was counted ten times or more. The V call is TRBV9, the J call TRBJ1-6; 8 nucleotides line up with TRBD1. V trimming: 3 bases; J trimming: 10 bases; junction bases outside the gene matches: 6. Germline CDR1 SGDLS, CDR2 YYNGEE. CDR3 size: 14 residues. The CDR3 DNA reads TGTGCCAGCAGCGCGACAGGGGAGGGCTCACCCCTCCACTTT. Protein product: CASSATGEGSPLHF.

This clonotype occurred many times. This chain uses TRBV6-2 or TRBV6-3 with TRBJ2-7; D gene uncertain. Deletions cut 6 bases from V and 5 bases from J, with 11 bases between. The CDR3 consists of 12 residues. Germline V gene lookup returns CDR1 MNHEY and CDR2 SVGEGT. CDR3 in amino acids: CASSFRPDEQYF. The CDR3 region has the DNA TGTGCCAGCAGCTTCCGGCCGGACGAGCAGTACTTC.

The chain links TRBV24-1 to TRBJ2-3; 8 bases align to TRBD2. This CDR3 has 16 amino acids. Germline V gene data show CDR1 as KGHDR and CDR2 as SFDVKD. Losses at the gene ends were 1 base for V and 1 base for J; bases not matched to a gene: 3. The CDR3 here is CATSDFTSGRTDTQYF. In DNA, the CDR3 is TGTGCCACCAGTGATTTTACTAGCGGCCGCACAGATACGCAGTATTTT.

This chain uses TRBV11-3 with TRBJ2-1, with D hard to call. The CDR3 has 11 residues. Germline V CDR1 and CDR2: SGHNT, YENEEA. Trimming shortened V by 5 bases and J by 7 bases, and 6 bases separated the two germline ends. The CDR3 reads CASSDQNEQFF. DNA for the CDR3: TGTGCCAGCAGCGACCAGAATGAGCAGTTCTTC.

This clonotype was observed many times. The V and J genes are TRBV7-2 and TRBJ2-1, with 13 bases aligning to TRBD2. Germline lookup yields CDR1 SGHTA and CDR2 FQGNSA. Trimming took 5 bases from V and 0 from J; bases not matched to a gene: 10. This CDR3 spans 19 amino acids. CDR3 bases: TGTGCCAGCAGCCACCCGGGACTAGCGGGAAGTAGCTCCTACAATGAGCAGTTCTTC. This codes for CASSHPGLAGSSSYNEQFF.